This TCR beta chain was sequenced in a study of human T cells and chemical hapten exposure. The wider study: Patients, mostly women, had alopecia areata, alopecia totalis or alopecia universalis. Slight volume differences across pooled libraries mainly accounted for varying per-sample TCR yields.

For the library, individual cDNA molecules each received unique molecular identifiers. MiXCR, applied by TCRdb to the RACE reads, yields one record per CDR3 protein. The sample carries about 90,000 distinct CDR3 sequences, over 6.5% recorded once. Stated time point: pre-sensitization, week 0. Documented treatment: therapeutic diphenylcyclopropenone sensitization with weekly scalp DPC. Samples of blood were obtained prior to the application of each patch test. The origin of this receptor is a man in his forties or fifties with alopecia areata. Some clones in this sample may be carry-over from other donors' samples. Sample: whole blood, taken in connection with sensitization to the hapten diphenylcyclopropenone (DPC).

CDR3 in DNA: TGTGCCAGCGGGATCAGGAGCCTTTCCTCTGGGGCCAACGTCCTGACTTTC. Translated, it gives CASGIRSLSSGANVLTF. The genes are TRBV21-1 and TRBJ2-6. TRBV21-1 is a pseudogene locus. This CDR3 is built from 17 residues.